This T cell receptor (beta chain) was sequenced for a study of shared clonotypes between healthy human individuals (dated by TCRdb to 2019 to 2021). Context from the whole study: The cohort included a few men and a couple of women between 18 and 49 years of age. Different laboratories and diverse techniques were used to prepare libraries and sequence TCR repertoires, to increase sequencing depth and limit assay-specific biases. Per donor, three plates each were used for CD4 naive and CD4 memory, two for CD8 naive, and one for CD8 memory. Per donor, leukapheresis produced somewhere between about 0.9 and 10 billion PBMCs. To estimate repertoire size and how much clonotypes are shared between individuals, the study performed deep sequencing of blood TCR repertoires from roughly five healthy adults. What the authors observed across the whole study: Sampling was restricted to blood, and TCR repertoires in tissues likely differ from the TCR repertoires found in blood. Naive subsets generally had larger estimated clonotype richness than memory subsets did. Pairwise subsampling indicated that sequencing depth was expected to affect the degree of clonotype sharing among donors. Rarefaction of sorted-subset datasets indicated incomplete sequencing despite the large sequencing depth. Compared with non-shared clonotypes, the clonotypes found in all four sorted-subset donors had higher generation probabilities. The small number of donors limited the genetic and exposure-history diversity represented. When several donors were compared, the shared fraction of clonotypes was about 5.4% for naive CD4, around 3.5% for naive CD8, 2% to 2.5% for memory CD4, and less than 0.45% for memory CD8.

TCR CDR3 regions were amplified from genomic DNA by multiplex PCR using the deep immunoSEQ assay. Extracted genomic DNA from each cell subset was distributed evenly across all wells of several immunoSEQ 96-well plates, and each plate was treated as a replicate. Each replicate PCR for sorted subsets received around 200 ng genomic DNA, equal to roughly 33,000 T cell genomes. The purified libraries were quantified using a Qubit 3.0 fluorometer, sized with a Bioanalyzer 2100, and then quantified again using the KAPA Library Quantification kit. A separate single-read 150-cycle Illumina NextSeq 550 flow cell was used to sequence each immunoSEQ 96-well plate. The source study handled its data this way. Because the immunoSEQ output held only junctional sequences and lacked quality scores, the filtering could not match the filtering applied to full-length reads. To assign V/J genes and CDR3, sequences were annotated against IMGT germline references using PyIR, a Python wrapper for IgBLAST v1.9. Reads were removed for weak V/J assignments (E-value above 1e-6), missing CDR3, stop codons, out-of-frame junctions, or ambiguous translated residues. V3J clonotypes were defined by identical inferred V gene, J gene, and CDR3 amino acid sequence. To compute the percentage overlap between repertoires, the number of shared unique clonotypes was divided by the size of the smaller repertoire. Richness of each repertoire was evaluated using RTK rarefaction, the Chao1 estimator, and Recon v2.1 estimates of unobserved clonotypes. Generation probabilities were computed with OLGA for all TCRbeta clonotypes obtained by the gDNA method from a handful of donors. This immuneACCESS table, as held by TCRdb, lists in-frame sequences with V and J called but not all clones. Of the missing ones, under half trace to an unresolved V gene in checked studies; the others have no known cause. The D gene and trimming were derived from the DNA, and the V and J assignments and clone size from that table. The sample contains more than 500,000 clones, approximately 96% of them found a single time. The ten largest clones add up to around 0.12% of the sample.

Points on this clone: This clone's antigen is unknown. No base quality information exists; no much larger clone differs at one position.

CD8 naive samples consisted of CD45RO-negative cells that were positively selected for CCR7, yielding a CD45RA+CCR7+ population without TemRA cells. The donors were healthy, HIV-negative adults who had no recently reported acute infections or vaccinations. Every donor was a Caucasian adult living in Nashville, Tennessee, USA. After blood collection by leukapheresis, PBMCs were isolated using Ficoll-Histopaque density gradient centrifugation and then cryopreserved in the vapor phase of liquid nitrogen. Analytical flow cytometry was used to check the purity and quantity of every magnetically sorted T cell population. Genomic DNA was isolated from each sorted fraction and quantified by UV absorbance on a Nanodrop 2000c. CDR1 and CDR2 were assigned from the germline V gene as MDHEN and SYDVKM. V gives up 6 bases and J gives up 2 bases, and the segment between their germline ends measures 8 bases. The CDR3 runs 13 amino acids, cysteine and phenylalanine included. Only the CDR3 part of the read is kept: 39 bases, read in frame from the first base.

The receptor comes from a woman in her 30s in good health. The sequence is built from TRBV28 and TRBJ1-3, with the D gene not confidently named. The sequencing sample was made of naive CD8+ T cells sorted from blood. What this sample's cell subset or site label stands for: CD45RA+CCR7+. The DNA sequence reads TGTGCCAGCAGGCTCTTCGCTGGAAACACCATATATTTT. Its protein reads: CASRLFAGNTIYF.